Below, 2 T cell receptor beta chains from the same sample are listed, as sequenced in a study of blood T cell repertoires in COVID-19 (dated by TCRdb to the early 2020s). The library was generated by the immunoSEQ multiplex PCR assay. TCRdb's version of the immuneACCESS table is confined to in-frame rearrangements and falls short of the full clone set. An unresolved V gene accounts for under half of the shortfall where checked; the remainder is of unknown origin. Across this sample there are approximately 50,000 clones, with about 89% seen only once. The ten largest clones add up to about 4.7% of the sample. Sequenced: peripheral blood. The source of these receptors is a human donor in a cohort sampled during active COVID-19.

The chain couples TRBV4-1 to TRBJ2-5; no clear D. Germline lookup yields CDR1 MGHRA and CDR2 YSYEKL. This CDR3 comprises 14 residues. V dropped 4 bases and J dropped 0 bases, with 9 bases sitting between them. The DNA for the CDR3 is TGCGCCAGCAGCCCGAGTAGATACCAAGAGACCCAGTACTTC. It specifies CASSPSRYQETQYF.

J is TRBJ2-1 and V is TRBV2; 7 positions match TRBD2. This CDR3 is built from 15 residues. Germline values: CDR1 SNHLY, CDR2 FYNNEI. With 3 bases clipped from V and 4 bases from J, the junction kept 6 bases outside the gene matches. Here the CDR3 DNA reads TGTGCCAGCAGTGACGGTGCGGGAGAGTACAATGAGCAGTTCTTC. The encoded protein is CASSDGAGEYNEQFF.